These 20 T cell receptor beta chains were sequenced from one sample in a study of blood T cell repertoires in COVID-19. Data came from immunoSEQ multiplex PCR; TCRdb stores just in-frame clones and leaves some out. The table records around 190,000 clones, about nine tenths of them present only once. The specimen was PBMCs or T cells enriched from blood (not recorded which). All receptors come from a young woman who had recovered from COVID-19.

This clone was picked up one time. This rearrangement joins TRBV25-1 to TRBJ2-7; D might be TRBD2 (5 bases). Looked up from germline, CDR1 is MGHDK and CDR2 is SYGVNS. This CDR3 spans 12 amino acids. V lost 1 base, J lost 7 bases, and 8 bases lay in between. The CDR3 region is CASSEWEREQYF. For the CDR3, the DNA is TGTGCCAGCAGTGAATGGGAGCGGGAGCAGTACTTC.

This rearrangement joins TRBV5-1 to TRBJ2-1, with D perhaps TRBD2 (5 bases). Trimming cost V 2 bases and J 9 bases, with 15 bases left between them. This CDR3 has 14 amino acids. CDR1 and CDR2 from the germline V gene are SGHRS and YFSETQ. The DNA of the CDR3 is TGCGCCAGCAGCTTAGGGCAGGTTGGGAGTGAGCAGTTCTTC. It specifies CASSLGQVGSEQFF.

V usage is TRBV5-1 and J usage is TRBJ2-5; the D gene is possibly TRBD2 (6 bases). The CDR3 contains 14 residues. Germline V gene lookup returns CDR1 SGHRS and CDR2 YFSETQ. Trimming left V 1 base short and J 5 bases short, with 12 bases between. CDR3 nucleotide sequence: TGCGCCAGCAGCTTGCGCGCGGCGGGGGAGACCCAGTACTTC. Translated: CASSLRAAGETQYF.

The CDR3 DNA is TGTGCCAGCAGTTTACTAGCGGGAGCGAACGGGGAGCTGTTTTTT. This sequence encodes CASSLLAGANGELFF. The V and J genes are TRBV2 and TRBJ2-2; 11 bases fit TRBD2. Germline V lookup: CDR1 SNHLY, CDR2 FYNNEI. The V segment lost 5 bases and the J segment 7 bases; nucleotides outside the gene matches: 6. CDR3 length: 15 residues.

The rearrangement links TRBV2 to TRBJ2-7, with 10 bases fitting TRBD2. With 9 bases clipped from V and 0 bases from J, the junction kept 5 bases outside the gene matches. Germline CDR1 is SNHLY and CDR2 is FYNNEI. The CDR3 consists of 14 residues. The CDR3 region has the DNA TGTGCCAGTAAGGGACTAGCGAGCTCCTACGAGCAGTACTTC. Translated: CASKGLASSYEQYF.

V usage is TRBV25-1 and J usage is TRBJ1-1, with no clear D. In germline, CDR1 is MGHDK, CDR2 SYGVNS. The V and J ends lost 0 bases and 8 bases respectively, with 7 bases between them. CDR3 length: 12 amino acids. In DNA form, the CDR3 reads TGTGCCAGCAGTGAATACCGGGGAGAAGCTTTCTTT. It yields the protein CASSEYRGEAFF.

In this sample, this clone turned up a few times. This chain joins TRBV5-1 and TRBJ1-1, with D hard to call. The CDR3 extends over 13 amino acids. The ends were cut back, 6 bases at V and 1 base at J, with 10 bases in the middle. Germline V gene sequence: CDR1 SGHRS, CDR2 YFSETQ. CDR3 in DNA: TGCGCCAGCACTGACACACAGAACACTGAAGCTTTCTTT. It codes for CASTDTQNTEAFF.

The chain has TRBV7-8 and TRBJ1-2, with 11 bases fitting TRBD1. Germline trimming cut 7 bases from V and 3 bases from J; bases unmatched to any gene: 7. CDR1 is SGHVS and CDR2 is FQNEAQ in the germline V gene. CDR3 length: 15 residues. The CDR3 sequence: CASTGTGGLDYGYTF. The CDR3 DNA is TGTGCCAGCACGGGGACAGGGGGATTAGACTATGGCTACACCTTC. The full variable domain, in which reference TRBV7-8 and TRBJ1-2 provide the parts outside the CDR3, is GAGVSQSPRYKVAKRGQDVALRCDPISGHVSLFWYQQALGQGPEFLTYFQNEAQLDKSGLPSDRFFAERPEGSVSTLKIQRTQQEDSAVYLCASTGTGGLDYGYTFGSGTRLTVV.

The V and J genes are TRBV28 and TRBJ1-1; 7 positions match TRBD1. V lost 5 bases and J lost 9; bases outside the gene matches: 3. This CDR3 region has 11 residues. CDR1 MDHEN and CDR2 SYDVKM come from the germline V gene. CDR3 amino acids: CASSRQGKAFF. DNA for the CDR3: TGTGCCAGCAGTAGACAGGGAAAAGCTTTCTTT.

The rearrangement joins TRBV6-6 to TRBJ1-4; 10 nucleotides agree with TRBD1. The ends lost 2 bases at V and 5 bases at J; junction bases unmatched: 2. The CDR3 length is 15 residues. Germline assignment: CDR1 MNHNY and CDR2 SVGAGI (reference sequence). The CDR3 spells CASSYGGQGNEKLFF. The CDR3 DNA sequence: TGTGCCAGCAGTTACGGGGGACAGGGGAATGAAAAACTGTTTTTT.

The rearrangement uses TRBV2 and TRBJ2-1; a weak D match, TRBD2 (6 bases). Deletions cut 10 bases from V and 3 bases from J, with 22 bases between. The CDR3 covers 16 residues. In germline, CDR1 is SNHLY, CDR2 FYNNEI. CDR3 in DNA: TGTGCCACGATCGAGGGGCGGAGGGCCTACTACAATGAGCAGTTCTTC. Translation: CATIEGRRAYYNEQFF.

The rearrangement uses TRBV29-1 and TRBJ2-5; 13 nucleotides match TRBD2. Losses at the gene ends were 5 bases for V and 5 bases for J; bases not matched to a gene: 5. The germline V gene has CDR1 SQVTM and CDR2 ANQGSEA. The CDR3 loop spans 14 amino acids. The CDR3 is CSVRTSGGFETQYF. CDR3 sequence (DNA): TGCAGCGTTAGGACTAGCGGGGGTTTTGAGACCCAGTACTTC.

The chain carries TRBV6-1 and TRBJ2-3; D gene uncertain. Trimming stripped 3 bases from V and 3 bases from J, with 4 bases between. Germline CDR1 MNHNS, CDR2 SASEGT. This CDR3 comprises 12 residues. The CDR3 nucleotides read TGTGCCAGCAGTGAGGCAACAGATACGCAGTATTTT. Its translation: CASSEATDTQYF.

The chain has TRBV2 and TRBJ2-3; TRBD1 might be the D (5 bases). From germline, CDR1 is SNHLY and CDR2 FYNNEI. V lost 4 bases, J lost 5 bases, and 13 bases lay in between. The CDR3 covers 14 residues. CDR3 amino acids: CASSGPGPRDTQYF. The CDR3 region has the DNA TGTGCCAGCAGTGGCCCAGGGCCTAGAGATACGCAGTATTTT.

The DNA for the CDR3 is TGTGCCAGCAGCCAAGATGGTCTAGCGGGATTAGAGACCCAGTACTTC. It specifies CASSQDGLAGLETQYF. The rearrangement links TRBV4-2 to TRBJ2-5; 9 bases are shared with TRBD2. CDR3 length: 16 amino acids. The germline CDR1 and CDR2 sequences are LGHNA and YNFKEQ. V shed 0 bases and J 4 bases; nucleotides not matched to a gene: 6.

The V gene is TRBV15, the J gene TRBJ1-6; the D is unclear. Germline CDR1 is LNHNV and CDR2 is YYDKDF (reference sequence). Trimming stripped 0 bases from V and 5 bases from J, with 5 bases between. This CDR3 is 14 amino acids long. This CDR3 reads CATSRDRDNSPLHF. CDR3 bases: TGTGCCACCAGCAGAGATCGGGATAATTCACCCCTCCACTTT.

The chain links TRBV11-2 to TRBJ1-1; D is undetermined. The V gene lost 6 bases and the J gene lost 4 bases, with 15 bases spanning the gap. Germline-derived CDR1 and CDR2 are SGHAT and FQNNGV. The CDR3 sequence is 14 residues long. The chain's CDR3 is CASRKEGVGTEAFF. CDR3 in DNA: TGTGCCAGCAGGAAAGAGGGAGTAGGCACTGAAGCTTTCTTT.

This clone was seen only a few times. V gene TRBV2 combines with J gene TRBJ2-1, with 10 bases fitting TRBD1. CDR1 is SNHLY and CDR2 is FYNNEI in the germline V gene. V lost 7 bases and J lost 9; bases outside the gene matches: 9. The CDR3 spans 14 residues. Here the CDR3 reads CASKDRGLGGEQFF. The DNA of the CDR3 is TGTGCCAGCAAAGACAGGGGGCTCGGTGGTGAGCAGTTCTTC.

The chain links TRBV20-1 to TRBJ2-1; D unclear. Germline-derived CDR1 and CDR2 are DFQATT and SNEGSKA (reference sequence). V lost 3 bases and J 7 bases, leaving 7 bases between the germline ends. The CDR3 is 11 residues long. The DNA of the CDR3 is TGCAGTGCTAGGCCGGTAAATGAGCAGTTCTTC. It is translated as CSARPVNEQFF.

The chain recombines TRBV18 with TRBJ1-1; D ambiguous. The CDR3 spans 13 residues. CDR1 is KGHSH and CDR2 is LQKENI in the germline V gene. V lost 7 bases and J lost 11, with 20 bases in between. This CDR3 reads CASLPGNLARAFF. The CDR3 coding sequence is TGTGCCAGCTTACCCGGCAACCTCGCGCGGGCTTTCTTT.